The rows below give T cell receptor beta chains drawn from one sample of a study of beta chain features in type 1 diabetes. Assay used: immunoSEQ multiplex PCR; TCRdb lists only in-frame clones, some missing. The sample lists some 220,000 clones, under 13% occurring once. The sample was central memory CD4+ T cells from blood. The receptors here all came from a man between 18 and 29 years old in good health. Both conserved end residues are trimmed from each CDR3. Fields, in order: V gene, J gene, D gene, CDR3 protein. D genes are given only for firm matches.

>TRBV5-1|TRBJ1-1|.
ASSLDGALNTEAF
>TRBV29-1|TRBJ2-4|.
SVERFHNQGLGLAKNIQY
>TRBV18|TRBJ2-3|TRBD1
ASSPDRDTQY
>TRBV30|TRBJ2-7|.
AWSRGGGTGDYEQY
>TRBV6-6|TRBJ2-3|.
ASPGDFRLWTDTQY
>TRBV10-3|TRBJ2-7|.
AISERGEESYEQY
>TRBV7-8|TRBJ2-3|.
ASSRGAVTDTQY
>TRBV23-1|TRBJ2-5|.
ASGNREYRTQY
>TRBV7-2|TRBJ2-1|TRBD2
ASSPSASGLYNEQF
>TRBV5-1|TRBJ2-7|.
ASSQTGLRSYEQY
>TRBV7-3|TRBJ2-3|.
ASSFGAGGTDTQY
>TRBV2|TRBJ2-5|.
ASRYEEETQY
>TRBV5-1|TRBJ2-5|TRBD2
ASSYGGSRETQY
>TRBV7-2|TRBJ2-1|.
ASSPLEGKQF
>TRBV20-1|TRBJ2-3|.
SAGQSDTQY
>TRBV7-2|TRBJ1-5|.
ASSPAVGEGRQPQH
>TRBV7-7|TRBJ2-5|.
ASSLVPGQETQY
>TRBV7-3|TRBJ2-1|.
ASSVNSQDYNEQF
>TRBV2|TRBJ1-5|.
ASSDKGWGNQPQH
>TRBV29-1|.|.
SVGQDLYEQY
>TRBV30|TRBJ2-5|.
AWSPPPRGETQY
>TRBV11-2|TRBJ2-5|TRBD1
ASSRDSYQETQY
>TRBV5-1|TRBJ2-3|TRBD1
ASSLGSDRDTQY
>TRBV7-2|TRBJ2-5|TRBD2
ASTRDGGGKTQY
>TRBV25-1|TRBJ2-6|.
ASSESRRSGANVLT
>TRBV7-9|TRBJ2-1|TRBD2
ASSPGLAGVNGEQF